These 2 T cell receptor beta chains came from one sample sequenced in a study of T cells after yellow fever vaccination. TCRdb analysed the 5' RACE reads with MiXCR anew, one entry per CDR3 protein. The data hold about 240,000 distinct CDR3 sequences, with about 3.7% observed a single time. The source material was PBMCs, sampled 15 days after the yellow fever booster vaccination. The receptors here all came from a man younger than 30 who received the YFV17D yellow fever vaccine.

This clonotype has at least ten counts. V is TRBV10-3 and J is TRBJ2-7; possible D gene TRBD1, 5 bases. V shed 3 bases and J shed 1 base, with 10 bases lying between them. Germline CDR1 and CDR2: ENHRY and SYGVKD. This CDR3 has 14 residues. This chain's CDR3 is CAISDTGDSYEQYF. CDR3 sequence (DNA): TGTGCCATCAGTGACACAGGAGATTCCTACGAGCAGTACTTC.

This clonotype was detected many times. The rearrangement links TRBV5-1 to TRBJ2-5; 9 nucleotides match TRBD1. This CDR3 is built from 17 residues. Germline assignment: CDR1 SGHRS and CDR2 YFSETQ. Unmatched junction bases numbered 10, after V lost 0 bases and J lost 4 bases. The CDR3 DNA reads TGCGCCAGCAGCTTGGTCGGGTGGACAGGGGTCGCAGAGACCCAGTACTTC. Its translation is CASSLVGWTGVAETQYF.